This TCR beta chain originates from a study of blood T cells in healthy people across ages. Study findings and constraints: The unknown donor CMV status may have confounded expanded clonotype changes.

The V gene's germline CDR1 is MNHNS and CDR2 SASEGT. The CDR3 totals 12 residues. A J-beta primer mix and a sample-barcoded 5' primer were used in a second PCR of roughly 6 to 12 cycles. TCRdb fed the 5' RACE reads into MiXCR, producing one record per CDR3 protein. The sample holds over 600,000 distinct CDR3 sequences, around half seen once. This clonotype was seen only a few times. No antigen is known for it. The chain employs TRBV6-1 and TRBJ2-5, with a possible D match to TRBD2 (6 bases). The assigned J gene may be wrong: the sequence end matches TRBJ2-7 better. The specimen was blood. The source is a man older than 75 in good health. The CDR3 sequence: CASSPREREQYF. As DNA, the CDR3 is TGTGCCAGCTCCCCCCGGGAGCGCGAGCAGTACTTC.